The rows below give T cell receptor beta chains drawn from one sample of a study of T cell responses to AZD1222 COVID-19 vaccine. Libraries were prepared by immunoSEQ multiplex PCR; TCRdb keeps only in-frame clonotypes and omits some of them. This sample has just over 150,000 clones, with 87% found just once. The sample was peripheral blood, taken 28 days after the second AZD1222 dose. These receptor sequences come from an adult who received the AZD1222 COVID-19 vaccine. The CDR3 runs from the conserved cysteine through the conserved F or W. A D gene is named only where the DNA matches it firmly.

d_call: NA
j_call: TRBJ2-1
v_call: TRBV5-6
cdr3_aa: CASSFTPNEQFF
cdr3_nt: TGTGCCAGCAGCTTTACCCCCAATGAGCAGTTCTTC

d_call: TRBD1
j_call: TRBJ1-1
v_call: TRBV19
cdr3_aa: CASRGQGNTEAFF
cdr3_nt: TGTGCCAGTAGGGGACAGGGAAACACTGAAGCTTTCTTT

d_call: NA
j_call: TRBJ2-7
v_call: TRBV23-1
cdr3_aa: CASSQSPLVGYEQYF
cdr3_nt: TGCGCCAGCAGTCAAAGCCCCCTTGTGGGCTACGAGCAGTACTTC

d_call: NA
j_call: TRBJ2-1
v_call: TRBV19
cdr3_aa: CASSSGGEQFF
cdr3_nt: TGTGCCAGTAGCTCTGGGGGGGAGCAGTTCTTC

d_call: NA
j_call: TRBJ1-1
v_call: TRBV7-2
cdr3_aa: CASSLREGTEAFF
cdr3_nt: TGTGCCAGCAGCCTCCGGGAGGGCACTGAAGCTTTCTTT

d_call: NA
j_call: TRBJ1-1
v_call: TRBV5-6
cdr3_aa: CASSLNPGEWTREAFF
cdr3_nt: TGTGCCAGCAGCCTCAACCCTGGAGAGTGGACCCGGGAAGCTTTCTTT

d_call: TRBD2
j_call: TRBJ2-1
v_call: TRBV4-1
cdr3_aa: CASSRTSGSSSYNEQFF
cdr3_nt: TGCGCCAGCAGCCGGACTAGCGGGTCGAGCTCCTACAATGAGCAGTTCTTC

d_call: TRBD2
j_call: TRBJ2-1
v_call: TRBV6-4
cdr3_aa: CATRLAGKILPHEQFF
cdr3_nt: TGTGCCACTAGACTAGCGGGTAAAATACTTCCCCATGAGCAGTTCTTC

d_call: TRBD1
j_call: TRBJ2-3
v_call: TRBV5-1
cdr3_aa: CASSLGTGIASTDTQYF
cdr3_nt: TGCGCCAGCAGCTTGGGGACAGGGATCGCTAGCACAGATACGCAGTATTTT

d_call: TRBD1
j_call: TRBJ2-2
v_call: TRBV7-2
cdr3_aa: CASSFERPGQGNTGELFF
cdr3_nt: TGTGCCAGCAGCTTTGAGAGACCGGGACAGGGAAACACCGGGGAGCTGTTTTTT